The 29 T cell receptor beta chains in this list originate from one sample, sequenced in a study of T cells after yellow fever vaccination. A single record per CDR3 protein comes from TCRdb applying MiXCR to the 5' RACE reads. The sample records some 120,000 distinct CDR3 sequences, more than 6% being singletons. Here the sequenced sample was CD4+ T cells sorted from PBMCs, taken 10 days after the first yellow fever vaccination. Receptor source: a man between 18 and 35 years old who received the YFV17D yellow fever vaccine.

In this sample, this clonotype turned up many times. Here the CDR3 reads CASSFFGSTNEKLFF. The DNA for the CDR3 is TGTGCCAGCAGCTTCTTCGGATCAACTAATGAAAAACTGTTTTTT. The rearrangement links TRBV5-6 to TRBJ1-4; D remains unclear. The germline CDR1 and CDR2 sequences are SGHDT and YYEEEE. V was clipped by 2 bases and J by 0 bases, with 8 bases between them. The CDR3 is made up of 15 amino acids. Complete variable domain (other parts from reference TRBV5-6 and TRBJ1-4): DAGVTQSPTHLIKTRGQQVTLRCSPKSGHDTVSWYQQALGQGPQFIFQYYEEEERQRGNFPDRFSGHQFPNYSSELNVNALLLGDSALYLCASSFFGSTNEKLFFGSGTQLSVL.

This clonotype has a count of ten or more. The chain carries TRBV19 and TRBJ2-5; no definite D call. Trimming stripped 6 bases from V and 2 bases from J, with 4 bases between. CDR1 and CDR2 (germline): LNHDA, SQIVND (reference sequence). The CDR3 covers 11 residues. The CDR3 is CASRRQETQYF. CDR3 nucleotides: TGTGCCAGTAGGAGACAAGAGACCCAGTACTTC.

This clonotype was observed a handful of times. The chain employs TRBV4-2 and TRBJ1-1, with no clear D. Germline values: CDR1 LGHNA, CDR2 YNFKEQ. The CDR3 length is 14 residues. Trimming removed 0 bases at V and 4 bases at J, with 9 bases between. For the CDR3, the DNA is TGTGCCAGCAGCCAAGATAGGCATAGCACTGAAGCTTTCTTT. This sequence encodes CASSQDRHSTEAFF.

This clonotype has ten or more counts. The rearrangement joins TRBV4-1 to TRBJ1-4; D is unclear. Germline loops: CDR1 MGHRA, CDR2 YSYEKL. Deletions cut 1 base from V and 6 bases from J, with 9 bases between. The CDR3 spans 14 residues. DNA for the CDR3: TGCGCCAGCAGCCAAGTTAGGAGATATGAAAAACTGTTTTTT. Its translation: CASSQVRRYEKLFF.

The J gene is TRBJ1-4, the V gene TRBV25-1; D not certain. From germline, CDR1 is MGHDK and CDR2 SYGVNS. This CDR3 region has 14 residues. Trimming shortened V by 4 bases and J by 5 bases, and 11 bases separated the two germline ends. The CDR3 loop reads CASSVFGRNEKLFF. The CDR3 DNA reads TGTGCCAGCAGTGTTTTCGGTCGGAATGAAAAACTGTTTTTT. The variable domain in full, with the rest retrieved from reference TRBV25-1 and TRBJ1-4, is EADIYQTPRYLVIGTGKKITLECSQTMGHDKMYWYQQDPGMELHLIHYSYGVNSTEKGDLSSESTVSRIRTEHFPLTLESARPSHTSQYLCASSVFGRNEKLFFGSGTQLSVL.

This clonotype was recorded many times. The chain uses TRBV7-2 and TRBJ1-5; no clear D gene. This CDR3 is 14 amino acids long. Germline CDR1 SGHTA, CDR2 FQGNSA. Trimming removed 1 base from V and 3 bases from J, with 7 bases in between. CDR3 residues: CASSLVPDNQPQHF. The CDR3 DNA is TGTGCCAGCAGCTTAGTTCCGGACAATCAGCCCCAGCATTTT. Full variable domain (outside the CDR3, taken from reference TRBV7-2 and TRBJ1-5): GAGVSQSPSNKVTEKGKDVELRCDPISGHTALYWYRQSLGQGLEFLIYFQGNSAPDKSGLPSDRFSAERTGGSVSTLTIQRTQQEDSAVYLCASSLVPDNQPQHFGDGTRLSIL.

Many counts were recorded for this clonotype. The rearrangement joins TRBV7-2 to TRBJ2-3; 10 bases are a match to TRBD2. Germline V CDR1 and CDR2: SGHTA, FQGNSA. The junction had 3 bases not matched to a gene; V was cut back by 5 bases and J by 4 bases. This CDR3 spans 14 amino acids. In DNA form, the CDR3 reads TGTGCCAGCAGCCGAGGACTAGCGGCAGATACGCAGTATTTT. Amino acid sequence: CASSRGLAADTQYF. Looking up the rest from reference TRBV7-2 and TRBJ2-3 gives the full variable domain: GAGVSQSPSNKVTEKGKDVELRCDPISGHTALYWYRQSLGQGLEFLIYFQGNSAPDKSGLPSDRFSAERTGGSVSTLTIQRTQQEDSAVYLCASSRGLAADTQYFGPGTRLTVL.

This clonotype appeared many times. The genes are TRBV11-2 and TRBJ2-1, with D perhaps given as TRBD1 or TRBD2 (5 bases each). Looked up from germline, CDR1 is SGHAT and CDR2 is FQNNGV. V lost 4 bases and J lost 0, with 16 bases in between. The CDR3 is 17 amino acids. In nucleotides, the CDR3 is TGTGCCAGCAGCTCACCCTGGGGGTCGAGCTCCTACAATGAGCAGTTCTTC. Amino acids: CASSSPWGSSSYNEQFF.

This clonotype was seen ten or more times. The chain recombines TRBV5-1 with TRBJ2-5; D remains ambiguous. V lost 1 base and J lost 7, with 14 bases in between. CDR1 SGHRS and CDR2 YFSETQ come from the germline V gene. The CDR3 is made up of 14 amino acids. As DNA, the CDR3 is TGCGCCAGCAGCTTGAGTTTTGAACTATCGACCCAGTACTTC. Its translation is CASSLSFELSTQYF.

This chain connects TRBV6-1 to TRBJ2-7; 10 positions match TRBD2. Germline V gene data show CDR1 as MNHNS and CDR2 as SASEGT. The CDR3 has 14 amino acids. Trimming took 8 bases from V and 0 from J; bases not matched to a gene: 4. Written as DNA, the CDR3 is TGTGCCAGCGCACTAGCGGGGAACTCCTACGAGCAGTACGTC. It codes for CASALAGNSYEQYV.

This clonotype was counted many times. This chain uses TRBV7-2 with TRBJ1-2; 10 bases align to TRBD1. The CDR3 covers 13 residues. In germline, CDR1 is SGHTA, CDR2 FQGNSA. Losses at the gene ends were 8 bases for V and 6 bases for J; bases not matched to a gene: 6. The CDR3 DNA is TGTGCCAGCCATTCCGGGACAGGGGATGGCTACACCTTC. Translating it yields CASHSGTGDGYTF. The variable domain in full, completed from reference TRBV7-2 and TRBJ1-2, reads GAGVSQSPSNKVTEKGKDVELRCDPISGHTALYWYRQSLGQGLEFLIYFQGNSAPDKSGLPSDRFSAERTGGSVSTLTIQRTQQEDSAVYLCASHSGTGDGYTFGSGTRLTVV.

In its sample, this clonotype was seen many times. The CDR3 region has the DNA TGCGCCAGCGGGCCGGGGGAGTACCAAGAGACCCAGTACTTC. Protein sequence: CASGPGEYQETQYF. The rearrangement uses TRBV5-1 and TRBJ2-5; D possibly corresponds to TRBD2 (6 bases). The V and J ends lost 7 bases and 0 bases respectively, with 13 bases between them. CDR1 SGHRS and CDR2 YFSETQ come from the germline V gene. CDR3 length equals 14 residues.

This clonotype has at least ten counts. V and J are TRBV6-1 and TRBJ1-1; D is undetermined. The V and J ends lost 6 bases and 8 bases respectively, with 19 bases between them. CDR1 is MNHNS and CDR2 is SASEGT in the germline V gene. The CDR3 has 14 amino acids. In nucleotides, the CDR3 is TGTGCCAGCAGCCCCCTTCTTACTCGGGTGGAAGCTTTCTTT. Translating it yields CASSPLLTRVEAFF.

This clonotype was detected only a few times. The rearrangement joins TRBV7-2 to TRBJ2-7, with 9 bases identical to TRBD1. The length of the CDR3 is 15 residues. Germline V gene sequence: CDR1 SGHTA, CDR2 FQGNSA. The J segment lost 4 bases and the V segment lost 1 base, leaving 5 bases of the junction unmatched. The CDR3, as DNA: TGTGCCAGCAGCTTAGTCCCGGGACAGGGATACGAGCAGTACTTC. This translates into CASSLVPGQGYEQYF. The variable domain in full, completed from reference TRBV7-2 and TRBJ2-7, reads GAGVSQSPSNKVTEKGKDVELRCDPISGHTALYWYRQSLGQGLEFLIYFQGNSAPDKSGLPSDRFSAERTGGSVSTLTIQRTQQEDSAVYLCASSLVPGQGYEQYFGPGTRLTVT.

There are many counts of this clonotype. This rearrangement joins TRBV4-1 to TRBJ1-6, with D uncertain. This CDR3 spans 12 amino acids. Between the trimmed V and J ends, which lost 0 bases and 10 bases, there was a span of 4 bases. Germline lookup yields CDR1 MGHRA and CDR2 YSYEKL. The CDR3 DNA follows: TGCGCCAGCAGCCAAGATAGGTCACCCCTCCACTTT. Translated: CASSQDRSPLHF.

The sample holds many counts of this clonotype. The rearrangement joins TRBV27 to TRBJ2-2; 9 nucleotides line up with TRBD1. With 5 bases clipped from V and 4 bases from J, the junction kept 5 bases outside the gene matches. The CDR3 is 15 amino acids. Germline CDR1 and CDR2: MNHEY and SMNVEV (reference sequence). CDR3 nucleotide sequence: TGTGCCAGCAGTGGGGACAGGGTACCCACCGGGGAGCTGTTTTTT. It is translated as CASSGDRVPTGELFF.

This clonotype was counted between two and nine times. This chain's CDR3 is CASSRLDSGGTEAFF. In DNA, the CDR3 is TGTGCCAGCAGCCGCCTTGATTCAGGGGGAACTGAAGCTTTCTTT. The chain uses TRBV3-1 and TRBJ1-1, with 7 bases identical to TRBD1. The CDR3 has 15 amino acids. The germline CDR1 and CDR2 sequences are LGHDT and YNNKEL (reference sequence). V shed 4 bases and J 5 bases; nucleotides not matched to a gene: 10. Supplemented by reference TRBV3-1 and TRBJ1-1, the full variable domain reads DTAVSQTPKYLVTQMGNDKSIKCEQNLGHDTMYWYKQDSKKFLKIMFSYNNKELIINETVPNRFSPKSPDKAHLNLHINSLELGDSAVYFCASSRLDSGGTEAFFGQGTRLTVV.

Points on this clonotype: A much larger clonotype is one base distant, so this may be a read error. Because the CDR3 is missing its conserved closing phenylalanine or tryptophan, this is likely a read error. CDR3 DNA: TGTGCCAGCAGAGGGACTAGCAAAGAGACCCAGTACTTA. It is translated as CASRGTSKETQYL. This chain joins TRBV3-1 and TRBJ2-5, with 9 positions matching TRBD2. CDR1 and CDR2 from the germline V gene are LGHDT and YNNKEL (reference sequence). This CDR3 spans 13 amino acids. V lost 6 bases to trimming and J lost 3 bases; unmatched junction nucleotides: 2.

This sequence joins TRBV10-3 and TRBJ2-2; either TRBD1 or TRBD2 may supply D (5 bases each). V was pared by 6 bases and J by 3 bases, with 14 bases between. CDR1 is ENHRY and CDR2 is SYGVKD in the germline V gene. The CDR3 runs to 15 residues. The CDR3 here is CAIRDAGTHTGELFF. CDR3 DNA: TGTGCCATCAGGGACGCAGGGACGCACACCGGGGAGCTGTTTTTT.

Ten or more counts support this clonotype. The chain is built from TRBV4-1 and TRBJ2-2; TRBD2 might be the D (7 bases). Germline assignment: CDR1 MGHRA and CDR2 YSYEKL. The length of the CDR3 is 16 residues. Trimming cost V 3 bases and J 2 bases, with 13 bases left between them. The CDR3 DNA is TGCGCCAGCAGCCAGGCCGGGGGGCTTAACACCGGGGAGCTGTTTTTT. It specifies CASSQAGGLNTGELFF.

At least ten counts were recorded for this clonotype. The chain employs TRBV2 and TRBJ1-1, with a tentative D call TRBD1 (5 bases). Germline V gene data show CDR1 as SNHLY and CDR2 as FYNNEI. Deletions cut 3 bases from V and 5 bases from J, with 16 bases between. This CDR3 is 15 amino acids long. Here the CDR3 DNA reads TGTGCCAGCAGTGAGTTCGGAGGCTCAGGGACTGAAGCTTTCTTT. Encoded protein: CASSEFGGSGTEAFF.

This clonotype has ten or more counts. The V gene is TRBV3-1, the J gene TRBJ2-7; a possible D gene is TRBD2 (5 bases). CDR1 is LGHDT, CDR2 YNNKEL, per germline (reference sequence). This CDR3 spans 14 amino acids. The germline V and J ends were trimmed by 1 base and 5 bases, with 12 bases remaining between them. Written as DNA, the CDR3 is TGTGCCAGCAGCCAAGGTCCTCGGGGAGACGAGCAGTACGTC. This translates into CASSQGPRGDEQYV.

This clonotype was counted at least ten times. J is TRBJ2-1 and V is TRBV19; 7 bases are shared with TRBD1. Germline V gene sequence: CDR1 LNHDA, CDR2 SQIVND (reference sequence). The CDR3 sequence is 14 residues long. J was trimmed by 7 bases and V by 4 bases; bases with no gene match: 7. CDR3 sequence: CASSRDSRINEQFF. The CDR3 nucleotides are TGTGCCAGTAGTAGGGACAGTCGAATTAATGAGCAGTTCTTC.

The chain links TRBV5-1 to TRBJ2-4; no definite D call. V gave up 2 bases and J gave up 0 bases, with 9 bases separating them. The CDR3 runs to 15 residues. Germline V gene lookup returns CDR1 SGHRS and CDR2 YFSETQ. The CDR3 sequence: CASSFFSQAKNIQYF. The DNA of the CDR3 is TGCGCCAGCAGCTTCTTTTCCCAAGCCAAAAACATTCAGTACTTC.

This clonotype occurred many times. The V and J genes are TRBV18 and TRBJ1-3, with D unclear. The germline V gene encodes CDR1 KGHSH and CDR2 LQKENI. This CDR3 spans 15 amino acids. V shed 6 bases and J shed 4 bases, with 16 bases lying between them. The CDR3 spells CASSPDLRGGNTIYF. CDR3 nucleotide sequence: TGTGCCAGCTCTCCTGACCTCCGAGGGGGAAACACCATATATTTT. Looking up the rest from reference TRBV18 and TRBJ1-3 gives the full variable domain: NAGVMQNPRHLVRRRGQEARLRCSPMKGHSHVYWYRQLPEEGLKFMVYLQKENIIDESGMPKERFSAEFPKEGPSILRIQQVVRGDSAAYFCASSPDLRGGNTIYFGEGSWLTVV.

Ten or more counts support this clonotype. The chain combines TRBV6-2 or TRBV6-3 with TRBJ2-2; D tentatively fits TRBD1 or TRBD2 (6 bases each). Germline CDR1 and CDR2: MNHEY and SVGEGT. The V end lost 4 bases, the J end lost 5 bases, and 20 bases lay between the germline ends. This CDR3 has 17 residues. CDR3 amino acids: CASSSPHGGPGTGELFF. CDR3 sequence (DNA): TGTGCCAGCAGTTCACCCCACGGGGGCCCGGGTACCGGGGAGCTGTTTTTT.

Concerning this clonotype: One base away lies a much larger clone, so this may be a sequencing read error. V usage is TRBV5-1 and J usage is TRBJ1-1; D unresolved. Per germline, CDR1 SGHRS and CDR2 YFSETQ. The length of the CDR3 is 15 residues. Trimming left V 0 bases short and J 5 bases short, with 14 bases between. The CDR3 here is CASSLGGPRKTEAFF. CDR3 coding DNA: TGCGCCAGCAGCTTGGGCGGTCCGAGGAAGACTGAAGCTTTCTTT. Full variable domain (remainder filled in from reference TRBV5-1 and TRBJ1-1): KAGVTQTPRYLIKTRGQQVTLSCSPISGHRSVSWYQQTPGQGLQFLFEYFSETQRNKGNFPGRFSGRQFSNSRSEMNVSTLELGDSALYLCASSLGGPRKTEAFFGQGTRLTVV.

This clonotype occurred a few times. The gene calls are TRBV20-1 and TRBJ2-1, with TRBD2 identical over 8 bases. This CDR3 has 16 residues. V was clipped by 3 bases and J by 0 bases; unmatched bases: 7. Germline-derived CDR1 and CDR2 are DFQATT and SNEGSKA (reference sequence). The CDR3: CSARNRGGSSYNEQFF. As DNA, the CDR3 is TGCAGTGCTAGGAACCGGGGGGGGAGCTCCTACAATGAGCAGTTCTTC.

This clonotype was found a few times. The chain couples TRBV10-1 to TRBJ2-3; 7 bases agree with TRBD1. V shed 4 bases, J shed 8 bases, and the junction held 12 bases outside the gene matches. Germline lookup yields CDR1 WNHNN and CDR2 SYGVQD (reference sequence). This CDR3 has 15 amino acids. In DNA, the CDR3 is TGCGCCAGCAGTGGGACAGGCGCTCTTAGTTTTACGCAGTATTTT. This sequence encodes CASSGTGALSFTQYF.